This entry describes one TCR beta chain. This entry comes from a study of cytotoxic CD8 clonotypes in ibrutinib-treated CLL. About the research overall: Partial responders around 24, complete 2; about twelve progressed and some 14 stayed in remission by median roughly 5.5 years.

Some clones are missing from TCRdb's copy, which holds only in-frame ones; the method was immunoSEQ multiplex PCR. Of over 70,000 clones listed, 70% to 90% are singletons. The CDR3 has 15 residues. Per the germline V gene, CDR1 is MNHEY and CDR2 is SVGAGI. The ends were cut back, 6 bases at V and 4 bases at J, with 18 bases in the middle. The specimen was PBMCs, collected before ibrutinib treatment. The receptor was isolated from a human donor with chronic lymphocytic leukemia. The chain combines TRBV6-5 with TRBJ1-2, with D possibly matching TRBD1 (6 bases). The CDR3 here is CASRGGDGGIYGYTF. The CDR3 DNA reads as TGTGCCAGCAGAGGGGGAGACGGTGGAATCTATGGCTACACCTTC.